The sequence of this T cell receptor beta chain was determined in a study of shared clonotypes between healthy human individuals (dated by TCRdb to the early 2020s). About the full investigation: Three men and a couple of women, aged 18 to 49 years, made up the cohort. For each donor, CD4 naive and CD4 memory were each run on three plates, CD8 naive on two plates, and CD8 memory on one plate. The study deeply sequenced blood TCR repertoires of five healthy adults to estimate repertoire size and the extent of clonotype sharing between individuals. To increase sequencing depth and limit assay-specific biases, different laboratories used diverse techniques to prepare libraries and sequence TCR repertoires. Leukapheresis yielded between about 0.85 and 10 billion PBMCs per donor.

With respect to this clone: Its antigen specificity is not known. The input lacks base qualities; no much larger clone sits a single base away.

Using the deep immunoSEQ assay, multiplex PCR amplified TCR CDR3 regions from genomic DNA. Extracted genomic DNA from each cell subset was spread evenly across all wells of several immunoSEQ 96-well plates, with each plate serving as a replicate. Each replicate PCR for sorted subsets received about 210 ng genomic DNA, equal to roughly 29,000 T cell genomes. The purified libraries were quantified using a Qubit 3.0 fluorometer, sized with a Bioanalyzer 2100, and then quantified again using the KAPA Library Quantification kit. Each immunoSEQ 96-well plate was sequenced on its own single-read 150-cycle Illumina NextSeq 550 flow cell. The authors' analysis ran thus. Because only junctional sequences without quality scores were contained in the immunoSEQ output, filtering matching that applied to full-length reads could not be performed. Sequences were annotated with PyIR, a Python wrapper for IgBLAST v1.9, and V/J genes and CDR3 were assigned using IMGT germline references. Reads with weak V/J assignments (E-value above 1e-6), missing CDR3, stop codons, out-of-frame junctions, or ambiguous translated residues were removed. V3J clonotypes were defined as sequences sharing an identical inferred V gene, J gene, and CDR3 amino acid sequence. The percentage overlap between two repertoires was calculated by dividing the number of shared unique clonotypes by the size of the smaller repertoire. Repertoire richness was assessed with RTK rarefaction, the Chao1 estimator, and Recon v2.1 estimates of unobserved clonotypes. Generation probabilities for all TCRbeta clonotypes obtained by the gDNA method from four donors were computed using OLGA. TCRdb mirrors the immuneACCESS table, restricted to in-frame sequences. Some clones are absent from its copies; in checked studies, under half trace to an unresolved V gene, and the reason for the others is unknown. V, J and clone size were drawn from that table, and D and trimming were deduced from the DNA. This sample gives over 2,000,000 clones in total; 93% of them show up just once. Of the sample, 1.5% to 2% falls within the top ten clones.

The CDR3, cysteine through phenylalanine, is 15 amino acids long. Only the CDR3 region is kept as DNA, spanning 45 bases read in frame from base 1. The V end gives up 4 bases and the J end 2 bases, leaving 8 bases in the junction not matched to a gene. Sequences SEHNR (CDR1) and FQNEAQ (CDR2) are obtained from the germline V gene (reference sequence). For the CD8 naive samples, CD45RO-negative cells were positively selected for CCR7, yielding a CD45RA+CCR7+ population from which TemRA cells were excluded. Healthy HIV-negative adults with no recently reported acute infections or vaccinations were included as donors. Every donor was a Caucasian adult residing in Nashville, Tennessee, USA. After blood collection by leukapheresis, PBMCs were isolated using Ficoll-Histopaque density gradient centrifugation and then cryopreserved in the vapor phase of liquid nitrogen. Analytical flow cytometry was used to check the purity and quantity of each magnetically sorted T cell population. From each sorted fraction, genomic DNA was isolated and quantified by UV absorbance on a Nanodrop 2000c.

Overall study results and their limits: Incomplete sequencing was indicated by rarefaction of sorted-subset datasets, despite the large sequencing depth. Sampling was limited to blood, and TCR repertoires in tissue likely differ from TCR repertoires in blood. Naive subsets generally had larger estimated clonotype richness than memory subsets did. Sharing across several donors was observed for approximately 5% of naive CD4, around 3.5% of naive CD8, 2% to 2.5% of memory CD4, and around 0.4% of memory CD8 clonotypes. Compared with non-shared clonotypes, the clonotypes found in all four sorted-subset donors had higher generation probabilities. Pairwise subsampling indicated that sequencing depth was expected to affect the degree of clonotype sharing among donors. Because the study included a small number of donors, the genetic and exposure-history diversity represented was limited.

The chain is encoded by TRBV7-9 joined to TRBJ2-7, with 7 middle bases fitting TRBD1. The sequence came from a man aged 18 to 29 in good health. Some clones in this sample may be carry-over from other donors' samples. The material sequenced was naive CD8+ T cells from PBMCs. The label giving this sample's cell subset or site can be read as: CD45RA+CCR7+. The CDR3 in this case is CASSSSRDRAYEQYF. At the DNA level, the sequence is TGTGCCAGCAGCTCGAGCCGGGACAGAGCCTACGAGCAGTACTTC.